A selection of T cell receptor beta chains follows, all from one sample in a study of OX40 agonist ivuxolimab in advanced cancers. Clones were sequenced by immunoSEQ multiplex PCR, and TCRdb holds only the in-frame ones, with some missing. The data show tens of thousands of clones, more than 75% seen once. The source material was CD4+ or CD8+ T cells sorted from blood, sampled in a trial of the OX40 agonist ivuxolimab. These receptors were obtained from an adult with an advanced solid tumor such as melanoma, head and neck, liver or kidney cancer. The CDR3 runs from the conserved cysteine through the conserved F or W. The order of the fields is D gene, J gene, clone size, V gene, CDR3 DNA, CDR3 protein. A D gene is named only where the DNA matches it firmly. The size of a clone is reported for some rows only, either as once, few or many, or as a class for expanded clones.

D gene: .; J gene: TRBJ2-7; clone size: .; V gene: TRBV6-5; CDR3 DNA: TGTGCCAGCAGTTACTCGAGGCCGGAGAGCTCCTACGGGCAGTACTTC; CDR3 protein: CASSYSRPESSYGQYF
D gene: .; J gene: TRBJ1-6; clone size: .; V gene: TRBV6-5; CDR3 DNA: TGTGCCAGCAGTTATTCCGGGACCGGGGGATCACCCCTCCACTTT; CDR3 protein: CASSYSGTGGSPLHF
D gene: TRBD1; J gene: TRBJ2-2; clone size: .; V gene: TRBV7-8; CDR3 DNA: TGTGCCAGCAGCTTTCGACAGGGGGCTTACACCGGGGAGCTGTTTTTT; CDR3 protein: CASSFRQGAYTGELFF
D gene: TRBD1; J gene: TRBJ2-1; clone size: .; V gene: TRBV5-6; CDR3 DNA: TGTGCCAGCAGCTACCGGACAGGGTCGTTCTACAATGAGCAGTTCTTC; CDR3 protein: CASSYRTGSFYNEQFF
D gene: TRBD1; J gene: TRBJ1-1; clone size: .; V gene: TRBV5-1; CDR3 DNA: TGCGCCAGCAGCTGGGGACAGGGGAACACTGAAGCTTTCTTT; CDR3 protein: CASSWGQGNTEAFF
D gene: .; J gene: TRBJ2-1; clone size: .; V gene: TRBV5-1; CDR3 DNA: TGCGCCAGCAGCTTGGAAGGGTTTAGGGACAATGAGCAGTTCTTC; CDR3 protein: CASSLEGFRDNEQFF
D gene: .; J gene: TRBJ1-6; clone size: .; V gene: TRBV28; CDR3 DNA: TGTGCCAGCAGCCCTGGGGGAGGGCGGAATTCACCCCTCCACTTT; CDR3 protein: CASSPGGGRNSPLHF
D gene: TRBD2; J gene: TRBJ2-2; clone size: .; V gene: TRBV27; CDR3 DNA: TGTGCCACCAGACTAGCGGTGAACACCGGGGAGCTGTTTTTT; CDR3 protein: CATRLAVNTGELFF
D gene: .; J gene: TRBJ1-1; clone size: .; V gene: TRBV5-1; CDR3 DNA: TGCGCCAGCAGCTTGGCCGTTTGGGACACTGAAGCTTTCTTT; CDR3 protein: CASSLAVWDTEAFF
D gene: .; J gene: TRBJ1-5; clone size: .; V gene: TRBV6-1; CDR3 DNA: TGTGCCAGCAGCCTAGGATCAGCGAGCAATCAGCCCCAGCATTTT; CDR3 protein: CASSLGSASNQPQHF
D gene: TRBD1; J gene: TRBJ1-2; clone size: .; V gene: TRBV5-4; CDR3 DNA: TGTGCCAGCAGCCAAGAGGGGGCGGATGGCTACACCTTC; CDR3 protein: CASSQEGADGYTF
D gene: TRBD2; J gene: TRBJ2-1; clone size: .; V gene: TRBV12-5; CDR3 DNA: TGTGCTAGTGGTGGCGGACTAGCGCTCTCCTACAATGAGCAGTTCTTC; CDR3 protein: CASGGGLALSYNEQFF
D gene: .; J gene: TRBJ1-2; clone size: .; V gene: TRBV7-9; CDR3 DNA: TGTGCCAGCAGCTTCGCGACAGATAACTATGGCTACACCTTC; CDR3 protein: CASSFATDNYGYTF
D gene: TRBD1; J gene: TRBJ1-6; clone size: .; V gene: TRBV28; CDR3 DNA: TGTGCCAGCAGTTCTCGGGGGACAGGGGTTAATTCACCCCTCCACTTT; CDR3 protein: CASSSRGTGVNSPLHF
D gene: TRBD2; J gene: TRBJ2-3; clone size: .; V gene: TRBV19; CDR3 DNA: TGTGCCAGTAGTATCGCGGGGGGAACAGATACGCAGTATTTT; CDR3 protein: CASSIAGGTDTQYF
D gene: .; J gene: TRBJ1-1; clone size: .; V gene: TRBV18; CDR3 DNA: TGTGCCAGCTCACCAAGAGATTTCGGGACACTGAACACTGAAGCTTTCTTT; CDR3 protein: CASSPRDFGTLNTEAFF
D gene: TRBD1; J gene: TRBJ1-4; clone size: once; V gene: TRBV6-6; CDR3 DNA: TGTGCCAGCACCAGAGTCGGGACAGAGGCTGAAAAACTGTTTTTT; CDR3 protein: CASTRVGTEAEKLFF
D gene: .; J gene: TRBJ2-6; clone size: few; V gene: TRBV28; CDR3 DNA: TGTGCCAGCAGGGGAACTGGGGCCAACGTCCTGACTTTC; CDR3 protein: CASRGTGANVLTF
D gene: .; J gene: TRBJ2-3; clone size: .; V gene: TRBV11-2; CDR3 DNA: TGTGCCAGCAGCCCACAGCGGAGCACAGATACGCAGTATTTT; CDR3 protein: CASSPQRSTDTQYF
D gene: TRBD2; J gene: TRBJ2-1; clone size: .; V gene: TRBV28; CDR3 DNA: TGTGCCAGCAGCCGACTAGCGGGAGCGGGGAATGAGCAGTTCTTC; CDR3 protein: CASSRLAGAGNEQFF
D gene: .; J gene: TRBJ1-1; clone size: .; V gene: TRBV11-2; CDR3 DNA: TGTGCCAGCAGCTCCTTCCTCGGGGGCACTGAAGCTTTCTTT; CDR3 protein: CASSSFLGGTEAFF
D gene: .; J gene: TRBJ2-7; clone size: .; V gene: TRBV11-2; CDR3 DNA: TGTGCCAGCAGCTCTGACAGATCCGAGCAGTACTTC; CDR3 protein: CASSSDRSEQYF
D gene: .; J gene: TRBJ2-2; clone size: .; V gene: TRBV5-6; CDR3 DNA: TGTGCCAGCAGCTTGGGTCCGGCCGGCGGGGAGCTGTTTTTT; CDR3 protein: CASSLGPAGGELFF
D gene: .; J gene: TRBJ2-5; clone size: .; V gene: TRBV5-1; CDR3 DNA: TGCGCCAGCAGCTTGGCCCCGGCAGTTGGGGAGACCCAGTACTTC; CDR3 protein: CASSLAPAVGETQYF
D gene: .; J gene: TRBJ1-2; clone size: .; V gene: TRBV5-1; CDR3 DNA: TGCGCCAGCAGCTTCAAGGGTGGCGGTGGCTACACCTTC; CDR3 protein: CASSFKGGGGYTF
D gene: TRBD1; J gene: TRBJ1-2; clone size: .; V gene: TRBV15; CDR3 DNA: TGTGCCACCAGCAGAGATAATGACAGGGTCTATGGCTACACCTTC; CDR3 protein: CATSRDNDRVYGYTF
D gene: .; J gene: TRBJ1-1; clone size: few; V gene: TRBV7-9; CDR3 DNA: TGTGCCAGCAGTCCAACTTGGGCGAACACTGAAGCTTTCTTT; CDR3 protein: CASSPTWANTEAFF
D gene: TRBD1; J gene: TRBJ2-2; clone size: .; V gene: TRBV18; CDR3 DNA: TGTGCCAGCTCGAGCAAGGGGGCTAGTAACACCGGGGAGCTGTTTTTT; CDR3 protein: CASSSKGASNTGELFF
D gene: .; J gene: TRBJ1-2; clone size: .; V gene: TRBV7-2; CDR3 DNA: TGTGCCAGCAGCTTTTCCCAGGGTTATAACTATGGCTACACCTTC; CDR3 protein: CASSFSQGYNYGYTF
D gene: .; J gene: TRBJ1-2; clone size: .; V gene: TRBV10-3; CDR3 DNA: TGTGCCATCAGTGAGTCTACAGCCCCTAACTATGGCTACACCTTC; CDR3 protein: CAISESTAPNYGYTF
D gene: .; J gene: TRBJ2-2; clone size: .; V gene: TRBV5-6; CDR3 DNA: TGTGCCAGCAGCGGCTGGAAGACCTTGAACACCGGGGGGCTGTTTTTT; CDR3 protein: CASSGWKTLNTGGLFF
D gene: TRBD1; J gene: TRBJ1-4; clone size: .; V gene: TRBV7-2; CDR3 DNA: TGTGCCAGCAGGCCTGGGACAGGGAGAGAAAAACTGTTTTTT; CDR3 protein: CASRPGTGREKLFF
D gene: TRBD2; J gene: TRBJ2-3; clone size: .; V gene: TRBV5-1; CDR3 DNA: TGCGCCAGCAGCTCATCTTACGCGGGGGGAGATACGCAGTATTTT; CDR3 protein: CASSSSYAGGDTQYF